The T cell receptor beta chain under discussion was sequenced for a study of blood T cell repertoires in COVID-19. Study information: T cells, B-cell-depleted T cells, or PBMCs supplied cDNA or gDNA.

Seattle cases were enrolled at active infection and followed longitudinally. The germline V gene encodes CDR1 SGDLS and CDR2 YYNGEE. Trimming left V 3 bases short and J 4 bases short, with 16 bases between. The CDR3 totals 15 residues. Assay used: immunoSEQ multiplex PCR; TCRdb lists only in-frame clones, some missing. The sample includes 150,000 to 200,000 clones, about nine tenths seen only once; the top ten take more than 4.5%. The chain couples TRBV9 to TRBJ1-1; possibly TRBD1 for D (5 bases). This sequence originates from a man aged 25 to 40 with COVID-19, enrolled during active disease. Source material: peripheral blood. The CDR3 region has the DNA TGTGCCAGCAGCGCGCCGTTAGGTGGGGCCACTGAAGCTTTCTTT. It codes for CASSAPLGGATEAFF. Full variable domain (rest looked up from reference TRBV9 and TRBJ1-1): DSGVTQTPKHLITATGQRVTLRCSPRSGDLSVYWYQQSLDQGLQFLIQYYNGEERAKGNILERFSAQQFPDLHSELNLSSLELGDSALYFCASSAPLGGATEAFFGQGTRLTVV.